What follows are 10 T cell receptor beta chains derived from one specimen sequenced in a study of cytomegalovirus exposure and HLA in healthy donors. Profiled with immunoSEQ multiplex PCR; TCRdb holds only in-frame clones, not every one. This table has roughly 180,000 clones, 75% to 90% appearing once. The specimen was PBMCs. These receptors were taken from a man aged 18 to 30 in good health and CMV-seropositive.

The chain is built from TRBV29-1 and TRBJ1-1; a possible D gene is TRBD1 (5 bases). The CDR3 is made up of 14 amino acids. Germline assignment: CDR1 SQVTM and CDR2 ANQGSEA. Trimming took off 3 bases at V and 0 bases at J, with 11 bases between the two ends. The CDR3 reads CSVDTTGVNTEAFF. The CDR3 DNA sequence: TGCAGCGTTGATACCACAGGAGTGAACACTGAAGCTTTCTTT.

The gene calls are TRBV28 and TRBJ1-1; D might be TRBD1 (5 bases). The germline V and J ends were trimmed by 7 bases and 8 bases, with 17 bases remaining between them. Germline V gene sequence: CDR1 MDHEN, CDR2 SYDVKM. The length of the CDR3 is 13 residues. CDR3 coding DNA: TGTGCCAGCATTGGGACTTCCCCGTTCGAAGCTTTCTTT. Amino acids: CASIGTSPFEAFF.

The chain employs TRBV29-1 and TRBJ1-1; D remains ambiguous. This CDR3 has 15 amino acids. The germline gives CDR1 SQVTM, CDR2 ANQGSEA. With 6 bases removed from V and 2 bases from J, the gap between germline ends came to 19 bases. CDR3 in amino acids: CSVASRKVLNTEAFF. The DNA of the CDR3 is TGCAGCGTAGCCTCCCGAAAAGTCCTTAACACTGAAGCTTTCTTT.

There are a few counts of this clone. In DNA form, the CDR3 reads TGTGCCAGCAGCTTAACGTGGGAGAGCTCCTACAATGAGCAGTTCTTC. Amino acids: CASSLTWESSYNEQFF. The chain employs TRBV7-3 and TRBJ2-1; D is perhaps TRBD2 (5 bases). The V gene lost 0 bases and the J gene lost 0 bases, with 9 bases spanning the gap. The CDR3 extends over 16 amino acids. CDR1 is SGHTA and CDR2 is FQGTGA in the germline V gene. Complete variable domain (other parts from reference TRBV7-3 and TRBJ2-1): GAGVSQTPSNKVTEKGKYVELRCDPISGHTALYWYRQSLGQGPEFLIYFQGTGAADDSGLPNDRFFAVRPEGSVSTLKIQRTERGDSAVYLCASSLTWESSYNEQFFGPGTRLTVL.

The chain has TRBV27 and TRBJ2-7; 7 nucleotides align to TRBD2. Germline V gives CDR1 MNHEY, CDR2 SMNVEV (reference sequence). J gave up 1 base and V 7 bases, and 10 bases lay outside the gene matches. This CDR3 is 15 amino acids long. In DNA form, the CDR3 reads TGTGCCAGCAAGTGGGGGGGGGAAGGGTCCTACGAGCAGTACTTC. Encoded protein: CASKWGGEGSYEQYF.

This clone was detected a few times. CDR3 amino acids: CASSLTTSGGEAFF. As DNA, the CDR3 is TGTGCCAGCAGCTTAACGACCTCGGGGGGAGAAGCTTTCTTT. The chain uses TRBV7-3 and TRBJ1-1; a possible D gene is TRBD1 (5 bases). In germline, CDR1 is SGHTA, CDR2 FQGTGA. CDR3 length: 14 residues. V was clipped by 0 bases and J by 8 bases, with 13 bases between them.

The DNA of the CDR3 is TGTGCCAGCAGTGTTTTCCGGGACAGCCGACAGAACACTGAAGCTTTCTTT. It encodes CASSVFRDSRQNTEAFF. This rearrangement joins TRBV2 to TRBJ1-1; 7 nucleotides line up with TRBD1. The CDR3 loop spans 17 amino acids. CDR1 and CDR2 (germline): SNHLY, FYNNEI. J lost 1 base, V lost 4 bases, and 12 bases had no gene match. Full variable domain (remainder filled in from reference TRBV2 and TRBJ1-1): EPEVTQTPSHQVTQMGQEVILRCVPISNHLYFYWYRQILGQKVEFLVSFYNNEISEKSEIFDDQFSVERPDGSNFTLKIRSTKLEDSAMYFCASSVFRDSRQNTEAFFGQGTRLTVV.

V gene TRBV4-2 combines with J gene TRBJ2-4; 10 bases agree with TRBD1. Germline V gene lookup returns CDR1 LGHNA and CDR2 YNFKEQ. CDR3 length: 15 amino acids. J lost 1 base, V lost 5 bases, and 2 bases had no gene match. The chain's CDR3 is CASSAGQGAKNIQYF. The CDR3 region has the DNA TGTGCCAGCAGCGCGGGACAGGGGGCCAAAAACATTCAGTACTTC.

The CDR3 region is CASTAGGYGYTF. Written as DNA, the CDR3 is TGTGCCAGCACCGCAGGGGGATATGGCTACACCTTC. The chain recombines TRBV6-6 with TRBJ1-2, with 7 bases aligning to TRBD1. The CDR3 consists of 12 residues. Germline V gene lookup returns CDR1 MNHNY and CDR2 SVGAGI (reference sequence). The V and J ends lost 7 bases and 5 bases, in that order; junction bases with no gene match: 4.

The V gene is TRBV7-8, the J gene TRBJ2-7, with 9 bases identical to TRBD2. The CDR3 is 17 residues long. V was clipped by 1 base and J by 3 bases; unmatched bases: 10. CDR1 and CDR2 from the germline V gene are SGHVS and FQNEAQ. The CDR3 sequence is CASSLGFGGRVHYEQYF. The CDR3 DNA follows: TGTGCCAGCAGCTTAGGATTTGGCGGGAGGGTCCACTACGAGCAGTACTTC.